This paragraph covers one T cell receptor (beta chain) sequence. V lost 0 bases and J lost 4, with 9 bases in between. The CDR3 runs 14 residues. Germline CDR1 is SGHDN and CDR2 is FVKESK. This sample is part of a study of OX40 agonist ivuxolimab in advanced cancers. As for the study in general: The patients' treatment was ivuxolimab, an agonistic anti-OX40 (CD134) antibody. Ivuxolimab doses were 0.01, 0.1, 0.3, 1.5, 3 or 10 mg/kg every 2 weeks. A history of anti-PD-1, anti-PD-L1 or anti-CTLA-4 therapy was acceptable, and approximately 41% had some.

Generated by immunoSEQ multiplex PCR, the TCRdb table keeps only in-frame clones and is missing some. The sample includes around 35,000 clones, roughly 90% seen only once; the top ten take roughly a third. This clonotype was obtained from an adult with an advanced solid tumor such as melanoma, head and neck, liver or kidney cancer. Sample: CD4+ or CD8+ T cells sorted from blood, taken in a trial of the OX40 agonist ivuxolimab. The chain links TRBV14 to TRBJ1-1; D gene unclear. The CDR3 spells CASSQEGRTTEAFF. The CDR3 DNA is TGTGCCAGCAGCCAAGAGGGTAGGACCACTGAAGCTTTCTTT.